These 4 T cell receptor beta chains were all obtained from the same sample, sequenced in a study of cytomegalovirus exposure and HLA in healthy donors. The PCR used 60 Vbeta and 13 Jbeta primers. TCRdb's table, derived via immunoSEQ multiplex PCR, lists solely in-frame clones and lacks some. This sample has 220,000 or so clones, with more than 75% found just once. Specimen: PBMCs. The receptors originated from a woman aged 35 to 49 in good health and CMV-seronegative.

The gene calls are TRBV7-3 and TRBJ2-3; D is perhaps TRBD1 (8 bases). V lost 5 bases and J lost 5, with 17 bases in between. The CDR3 is 15 amino acids. Germline V gives CDR1 SGHTA, CDR2 FQGTGA. CDR3 protein: CASSLQGGLVDTQYF. The CDR3 nucleotides read TGTGCCAGCAGCCTACAGGGGGGGTTAGTAGATACGCAGTATTTT. Full variable domain (outside the CDR3, taken from reference TRBV7-3 and TRBJ2-3): GAGVSQTPSNKVTEKGKYVELRCDPISGHTALYWYRQSLGQGPEFLIYFQGTGAADDSGLPNDRFFAVRPEGSVSTLKIQRTERGDSAVYLCASSLQGGLVDTQYFGPGTRLTVL.

The chain uses TRBV7-2 and TRBJ2-2; 9 nucleotides align to TRBD2. Trimming at V came to 9 bases and at J to 7 bases, leaving 9 bases not matched to a gene. Germline lookup yields CDR1 SGHTA and CDR2 FQGNSA. The CDR3 length is 14 residues. In nucleotides, the CDR3 is TGTGCCAGTATAGCGGGAGTGTCGGACGGGGAGCTGTTTTTT. Residues: CASIAGVSDGELFF.

The chain is built from TRBV11-2 and TRBJ2-5, with 11 bases fitting TRBD2. After removal of 1 base from V and 5 bases from J, the junction contained 6 bases not matched to a gene. The CDR3 runs to 16 residues. CDR1 and CDR2 from the germline V gene are SGHAT and FQNNGV. In DNA, the CDR3 is TGTGCCAGCAGCTTAGGGGGACTAGCGGCCTCGGAGACCCAGTACTTC. Translated: CASSLGGLAASETQYF. The variable domain in full, with the rest retrieved from reference TRBV11-2 and TRBJ2-5, is EAGVAQSPRYKIIEKRQSVAFWCNPISGHATLYWYQQILGQGPKLLIQFQNNGVVDDSQLPKDRFSAERLKGVDSTLKIQPAKLEDSAVYLCASSLGGLAASETQYFGPGTRLLVL.

This clone was seen a single time. The same CDR3 can be traced to other DNA sequences in this sample. V gene TRBV19 combines with J gene TRBJ2-1, with 10 bases aligning to TRBD2. The trim removed 6 bases at V and 3 bases at J, leaving 5 bases unmatched. Germline V gene sequence: CDR1 LNHDA, CDR2 SQIVND (reference sequence). The CDR3 has 15 amino acids. The CDR3 sequence: CASSRLAGVYNEQFF. In DNA form, the CDR3 reads TGTGCCAGTAGCAGGCTAGCGGGAGTCTACAATGAGCAGTTCTTC.